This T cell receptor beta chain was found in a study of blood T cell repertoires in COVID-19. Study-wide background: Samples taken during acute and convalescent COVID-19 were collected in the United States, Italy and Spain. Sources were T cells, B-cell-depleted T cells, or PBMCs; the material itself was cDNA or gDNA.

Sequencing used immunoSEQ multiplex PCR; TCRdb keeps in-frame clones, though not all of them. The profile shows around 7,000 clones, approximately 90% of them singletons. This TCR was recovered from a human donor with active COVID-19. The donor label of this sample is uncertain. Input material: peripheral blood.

In DNA, the CDR3 is TGTGCCAGCAGAGTGCCCGTACAACACGCACGAAACACCATATATTTT. This encodes CASRVPVQHARNTIYF. J is TRBJ1-3 and V is TRBV21-1; the DNA was not compared with TRBD1, the D call given in the table. TRBV21-1 is reported as a pseudogene. This CDR3 is 16 amino acids long.